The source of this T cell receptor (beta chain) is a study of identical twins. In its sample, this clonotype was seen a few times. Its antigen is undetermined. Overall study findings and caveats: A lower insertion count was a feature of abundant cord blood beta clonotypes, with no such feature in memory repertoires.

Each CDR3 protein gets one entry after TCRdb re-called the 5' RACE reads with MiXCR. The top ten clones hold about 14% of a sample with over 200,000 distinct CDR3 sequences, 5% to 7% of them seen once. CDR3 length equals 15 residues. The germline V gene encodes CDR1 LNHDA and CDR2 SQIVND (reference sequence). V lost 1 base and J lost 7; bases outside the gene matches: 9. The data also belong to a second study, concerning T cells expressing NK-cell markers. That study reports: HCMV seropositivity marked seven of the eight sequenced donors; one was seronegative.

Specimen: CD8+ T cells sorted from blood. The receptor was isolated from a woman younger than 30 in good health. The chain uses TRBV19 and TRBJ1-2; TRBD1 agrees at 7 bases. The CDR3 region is CASSIGDRYSSGYTF. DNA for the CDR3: TGTGCCAGTAGTATAGGGGACAGATATTCGAGTGGCTACACCTTC.